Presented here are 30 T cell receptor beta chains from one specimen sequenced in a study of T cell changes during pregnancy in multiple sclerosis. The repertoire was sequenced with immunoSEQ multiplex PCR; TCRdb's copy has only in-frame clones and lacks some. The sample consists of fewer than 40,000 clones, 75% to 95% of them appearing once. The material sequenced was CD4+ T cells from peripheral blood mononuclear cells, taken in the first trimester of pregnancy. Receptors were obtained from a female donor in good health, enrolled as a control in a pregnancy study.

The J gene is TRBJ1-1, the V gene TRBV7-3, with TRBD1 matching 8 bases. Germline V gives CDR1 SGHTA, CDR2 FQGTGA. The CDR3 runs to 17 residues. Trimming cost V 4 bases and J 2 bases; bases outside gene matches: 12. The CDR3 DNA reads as TGTGCCAGCAGCTCTTCCATGGACAGGGCACGAAACACTGAAGCTTTCTTT. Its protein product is CASSSSMDRARNTEAFF.

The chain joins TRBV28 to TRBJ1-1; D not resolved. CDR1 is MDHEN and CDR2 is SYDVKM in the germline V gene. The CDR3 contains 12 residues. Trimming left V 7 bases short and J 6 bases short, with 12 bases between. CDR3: CASTPGRAEAFF. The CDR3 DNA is TGTGCCAGCACTCCTGGGAGGGCTGAAGCTTTCTTT.

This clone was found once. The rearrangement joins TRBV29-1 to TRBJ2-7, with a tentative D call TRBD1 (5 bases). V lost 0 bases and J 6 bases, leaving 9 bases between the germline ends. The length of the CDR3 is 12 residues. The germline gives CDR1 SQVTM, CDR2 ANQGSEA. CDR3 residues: CSVEDLRGEQYF. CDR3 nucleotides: TGCAGCGTTGAAGATCTTAGGGGCGAGCAGTACTTC.

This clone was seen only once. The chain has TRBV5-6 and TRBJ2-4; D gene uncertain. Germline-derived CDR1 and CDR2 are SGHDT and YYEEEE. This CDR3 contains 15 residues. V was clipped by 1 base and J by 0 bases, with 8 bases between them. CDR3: CASSLTELAKNIQYF. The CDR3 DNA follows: TGTGCCAGCAGCTTGACAGAACTAGCCAAAAACATTCAGTACTTC.

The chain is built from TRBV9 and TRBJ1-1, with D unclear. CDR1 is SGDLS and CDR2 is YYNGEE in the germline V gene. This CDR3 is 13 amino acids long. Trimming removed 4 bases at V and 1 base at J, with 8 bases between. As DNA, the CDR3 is TGTGCCAGCAGCTCCACACCGAACACTGAAGCTTTCTTT. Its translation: CASSSTPNTEAFF.

The CDR3 region has the DNA TGTGCCAGCACACCACATGTGAACACTGAAGCTTTCTTT. Translating it yields CASTPHVNTEAFF. This chain joins TRBV9 and TRBJ1-1; D remains ambiguous. Germline loops: CDR1 SGDLS, CDR2 YYNGEE. This CDR3 has 13 residues. The V end lost 6 bases, the J end lost 0 bases, and 9 bases lay between the germline ends.

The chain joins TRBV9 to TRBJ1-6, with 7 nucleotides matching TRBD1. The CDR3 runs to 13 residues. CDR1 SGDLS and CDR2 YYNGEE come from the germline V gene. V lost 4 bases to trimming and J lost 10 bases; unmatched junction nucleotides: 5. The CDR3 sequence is CASSKFRGSPLHF. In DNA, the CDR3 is TGTGCCAGCAGCAAATTCAGGGGGTCACCCCTCCACTTT.

In DNA form, the CDR3 reads TGTGCCAGCACCTCGTCTAATGCGAACACCGGGGAGCTGTTTTTT. Its protein product is CASTSSNANTGELFF. The gene calls are TRBV9 and TRBJ2-2; D remains unclear. The CDR3 loop spans 15 amino acids. Germline CDR1 is SGDLS and CDR2 is YYNGEE. Trimming pared 6 bases from V and 0 bases from J, leaving 12 bases between.

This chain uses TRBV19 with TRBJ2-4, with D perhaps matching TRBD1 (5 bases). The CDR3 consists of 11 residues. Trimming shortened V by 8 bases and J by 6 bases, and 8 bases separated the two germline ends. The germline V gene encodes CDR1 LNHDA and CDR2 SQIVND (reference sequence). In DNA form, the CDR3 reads TGTGCCAGTGCCGACAGAAACATTCAGTACTTC. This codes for CASADRNIQYF.

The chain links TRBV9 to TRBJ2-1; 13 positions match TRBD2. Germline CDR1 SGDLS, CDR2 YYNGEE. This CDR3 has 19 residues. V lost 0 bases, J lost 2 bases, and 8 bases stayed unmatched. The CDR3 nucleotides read TGTGCCAGCAGCGTAGGAGTTGGACTAGCGGGGGCCCCCTACAATGAGCAGTTCTTC. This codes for CASSVGVGLAGAPYNEQFF. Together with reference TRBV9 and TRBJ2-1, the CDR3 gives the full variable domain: DSGVTQTPKHLITATGQRVTLRCSPRSGDLSVYWYQQSLDQGLQFLIQYYNGEERAKGNILERFSAQQFPDLHSELNLSSLELGDSALYFCASSVGVGLAGAPYNEQFFGPGTRLTVL.

The DNA of the CDR3 is TGTGCCAGTAGTATAGGACTCCAAGAGACCCAGTACTTC. Translated: CASSIGLQETQYF. The chain links TRBV19 to TRBJ2-5; D gene unclear. Between the trimmed V and J ends, which lost 1 base and 1 base, there was a span of 4 bases. The V gene's germline CDR1 is LNHDA and CDR2 SQIVND (reference sequence). CDR3 size: 13 residues.

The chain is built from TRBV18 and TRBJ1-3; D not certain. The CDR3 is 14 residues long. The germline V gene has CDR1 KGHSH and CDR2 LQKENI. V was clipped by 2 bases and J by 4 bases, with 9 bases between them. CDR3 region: CASSPDWFGNTIYF. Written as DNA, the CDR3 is TGTGCCAGCTCACCAGACTGGTTCGGAAACACCATATATTTT.

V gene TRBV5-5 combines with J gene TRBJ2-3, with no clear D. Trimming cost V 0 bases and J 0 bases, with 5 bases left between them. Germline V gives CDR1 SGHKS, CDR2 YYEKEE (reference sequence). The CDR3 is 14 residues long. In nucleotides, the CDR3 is TGTGCCAGCAGCTTGGGAACTAGCACAGATACGCAGTATTTT. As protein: CASSLGTSTDTQYF.

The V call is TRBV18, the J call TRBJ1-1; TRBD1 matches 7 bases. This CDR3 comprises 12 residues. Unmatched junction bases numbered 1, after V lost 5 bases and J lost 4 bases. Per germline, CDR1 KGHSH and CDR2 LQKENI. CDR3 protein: CASSAGGTEAFF. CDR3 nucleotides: TGTGCCAGCTCAGCAGGGGGCACTGAAGCTTTCTTT.

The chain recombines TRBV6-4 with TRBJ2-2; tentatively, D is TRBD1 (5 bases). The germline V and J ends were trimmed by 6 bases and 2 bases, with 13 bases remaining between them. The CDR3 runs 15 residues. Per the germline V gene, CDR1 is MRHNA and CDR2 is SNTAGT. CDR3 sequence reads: CASRPGTGNTGELFF. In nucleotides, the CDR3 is TGTGCCAGCAGGCCTGGTACAGGCAACACCGGGGAGCTGTTTTTT.

CDR3 region: CAISPGQTQGNTIYF. The DNA for the CDR3 is TGTGCCATCAGCCCGGGACAGACCCAAGGAAACACCATATATTTT. The V gene is TRBV10-3, the J gene TRBJ1-3; 7 bases align to TRBD1. Germline V gene lookup returns CDR1 ENHRY and CDR2 SYGVKD. V dropped 6 bases and J dropped 4; count of bases not matched to a gene: 9. The CDR3 consists of 15 residues.

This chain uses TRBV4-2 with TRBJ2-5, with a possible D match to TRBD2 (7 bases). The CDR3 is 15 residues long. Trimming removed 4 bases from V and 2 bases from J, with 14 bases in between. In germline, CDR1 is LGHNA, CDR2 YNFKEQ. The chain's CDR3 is CASSPKGGAQETQYF. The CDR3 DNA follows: TGTGCCAGCAGCCCCAAGGGGGGGGCACAAGAGACCCAGTACTTC.

In DNA form, the CDR3 reads TGTGCCAGCAGCAGGGGCCCGGGAGAGACCCAGTACTTC. Amino acids: CASSRGPGETQYF. This chain connects TRBV7-9 to TRBJ2-5, with D perhaps TRBD1 (5 bases). The V end was cut by 5 bases, the J end by 4 bases, with 11 bases between. Per germline, CDR1 SEHNR and CDR2 FQNEAQ (reference sequence). The CDR3 is 13 residues long.

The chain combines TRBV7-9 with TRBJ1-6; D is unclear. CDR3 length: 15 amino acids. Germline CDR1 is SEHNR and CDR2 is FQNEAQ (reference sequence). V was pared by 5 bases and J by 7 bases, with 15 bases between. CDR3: CASSPAAGINSPLHF. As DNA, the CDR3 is TGTGCCAGCAGCCCCGCCGCCGGGATAAATTCACCCCTCCACTTT.

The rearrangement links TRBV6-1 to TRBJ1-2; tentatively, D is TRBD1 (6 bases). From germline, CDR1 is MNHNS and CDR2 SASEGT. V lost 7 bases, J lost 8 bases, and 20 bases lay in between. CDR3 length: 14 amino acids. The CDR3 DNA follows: TGTGCCAGCATTAGCACAGGGTCCTCCCGCGGCTACACCTTC. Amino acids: CASISTGSSRGYTF.

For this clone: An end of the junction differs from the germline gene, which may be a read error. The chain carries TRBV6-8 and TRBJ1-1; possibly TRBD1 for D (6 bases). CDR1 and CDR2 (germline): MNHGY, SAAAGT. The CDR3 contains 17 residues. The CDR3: CASQLGAGASRNAEAFF. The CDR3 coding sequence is TGTGCCAGCCAGCTCGGAGCAGGGGCCTCGAGGAACGCTGAAGCTTTCTTT.

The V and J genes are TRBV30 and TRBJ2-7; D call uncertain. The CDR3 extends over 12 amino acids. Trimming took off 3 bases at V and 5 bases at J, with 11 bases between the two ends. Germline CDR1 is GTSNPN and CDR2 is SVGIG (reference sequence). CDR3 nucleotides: TGTGCCTGGAGCAGGCTACTGGACGAGCAGTACTTC. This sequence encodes CAWSRLLDEQYF.

The CDR3 loop is CAWSDRGNQPQHF. The CDR3, as DNA: TGTGCCTGGAGTGACAGAGGCAATCAGCCCCAGCATTTT. The rearrangement links TRBV30 to TRBJ1-5, with D uncertain. The V end lost 1 base, the J end lost 2 bases, and 6 bases lay between the germline ends. The CDR3 totals 13 residues. Per germline, CDR1 GTSNPN and CDR2 SVGIG (reference sequence).

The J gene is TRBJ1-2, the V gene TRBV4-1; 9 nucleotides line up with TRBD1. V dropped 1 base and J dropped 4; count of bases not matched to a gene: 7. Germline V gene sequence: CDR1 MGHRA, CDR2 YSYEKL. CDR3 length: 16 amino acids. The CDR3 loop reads CASSQVGAGQGYGYTF. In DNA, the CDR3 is TGCGCCAGCAGCCAAGTGGGGGCGGGACAGGGCTATGGCTACACCTTC.

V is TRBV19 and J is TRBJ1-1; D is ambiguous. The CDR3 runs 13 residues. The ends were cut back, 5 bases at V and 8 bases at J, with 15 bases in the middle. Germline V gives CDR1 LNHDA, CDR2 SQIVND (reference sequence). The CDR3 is CASSRREGREAFF. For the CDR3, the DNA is TGTGCCAGTAGTCGTCGGGAAGGGCGAGAAGCTTTCTTT.

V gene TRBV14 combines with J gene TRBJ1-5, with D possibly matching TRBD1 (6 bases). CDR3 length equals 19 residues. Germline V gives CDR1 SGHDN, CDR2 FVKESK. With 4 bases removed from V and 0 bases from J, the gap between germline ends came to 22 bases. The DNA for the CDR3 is TGTGCCAGCAGCCCGGCGGCCGACAGGCCCTTCTATAGCAATCAGCCCCAGCATTTT. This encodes CASSPAADRPFYSNQPQHF.

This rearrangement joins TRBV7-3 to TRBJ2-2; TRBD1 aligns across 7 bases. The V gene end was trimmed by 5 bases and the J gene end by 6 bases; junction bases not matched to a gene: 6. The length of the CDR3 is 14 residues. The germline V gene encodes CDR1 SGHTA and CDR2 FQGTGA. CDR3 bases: TGTGCCAGCAGCCAAAACAGGGGATCCGGGGAGCTGTTTTTT. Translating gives CASSQNRGSGELFF.

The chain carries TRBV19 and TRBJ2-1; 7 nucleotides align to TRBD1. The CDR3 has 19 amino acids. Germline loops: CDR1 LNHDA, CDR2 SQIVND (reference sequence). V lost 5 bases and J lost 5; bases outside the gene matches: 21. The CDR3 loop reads CASSLRQGPIILRDNEQFF. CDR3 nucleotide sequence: TGTGCCAGTAGTCTAAGACAGGGTCCTATAATTCTACGGGACAATGAGCAGTTCTTC.

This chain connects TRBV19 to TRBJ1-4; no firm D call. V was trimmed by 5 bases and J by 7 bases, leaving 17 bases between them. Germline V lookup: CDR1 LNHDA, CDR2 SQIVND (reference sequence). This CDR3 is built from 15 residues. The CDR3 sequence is CASSFTAFGSEKLFF. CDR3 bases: TGTGCCAGTAGTTTTACGGCATTTGGGAGTGAAAAACTGTTTTTT.

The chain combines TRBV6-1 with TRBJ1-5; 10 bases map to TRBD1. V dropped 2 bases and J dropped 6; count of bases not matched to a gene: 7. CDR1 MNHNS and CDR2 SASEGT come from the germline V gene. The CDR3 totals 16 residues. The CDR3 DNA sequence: TGTGCCAGCAGTGAATATTGGGGACAGGGGCTTCAGCCCCAGCATTTT. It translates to CASSEYWGQGLQPQHF.